A single sample gave rise to the 10 T cell receptor beta chains below, sequenced in a study of CD8+ T cells in alopecia areata. Following extraction, RNA underwent reverse transcription to cDNA, which served as the sequencing template. Clones were read by immunoSEQ multiplex PCR, and TCRdb kept only the in-frame ones, dropping some. Of some 100,000 clones listed, roughly 50% are singletons. Treatment reported: oral pan-JAK inhibitor, 5-10 mg twice daily. The sample was CD8+ T cells sorted from blood, taken at week 4, from a patient treated with tofacitinib. The receptors derive from a human donor with alopecia areata.

This clone has a handful of counts. The chain has TRBV6-1 and TRBJ2-1; D call uncertain. Germline values: CDR1 MNHNS, CDR2 SASEGT. V lost 8 bases and J lost 5, with 10 bases in between. The CDR3 length is 12 residues. The DNA of the CDR3 is TGTGCCAGCCAGGCGGAGAACAATGAGCAGTTCTTC. Protein sequence: CASQAENNEQFF.

The genes are TRBV20-1 and TRBJ1-1; D is unclear. The CDR3 is 11 amino acids. The germline V and J ends were trimmed by 2 bases and 8 bases, with 9 bases remaining between them. Germline V gene sequence: CDR1 DFQATT, CDR2 SNEGSKA (reference sequence). CDR3 nucleotide sequence: TGCAGTGCTAGAAACCTCCCAGAAGCTTTCTTT. This gives the protein CSARNLPEAFF.

The chain employs TRBV19 and TRBJ1-2; maybe TRBD1 (6 bases). V lost 6 bases, J lost 6 bases, and 20 bases lay in between. The germline V gene has CDR1 LNHDA and CDR2 SQIVND (reference sequence). The CDR3 consists of 15 residues. CDR3 in amino acids: CASRNKLGGLNGYTF. The DNA of the CDR3 is TGTGCCAGTAGGAACAAGTTGGGGGGCTTGAATGGCTACACCTTC.

As concerns this clone: A read error may produce the germline difference seen at one junction end. The rearrangement joins TRBV30 to TRBJ1-2; no reliable D call. Looked up from germline, CDR1 is GTSNPN and CDR2 is SVGIG (reference sequence). The CDR3 loop spans 14 amino acids. This CDR3 is CAWSDPYGPYLTAF. CDR3 sequence (DNA): TGTGCCTGGAGTGATCCTTACGGACCCTACCTTACAGCCTTC.

This rearrangement joins TRBV30 to TRBJ2-1, with 10 nucleotides matching TRBD2. Trimming at V came to 0 bases and at J to 2 bases, leaving 4 bases not matched to a gene. CDR1 is GTSNPN, CDR2 SVGIG, per germline (reference sequence). CDR3 length equals 16 residues. The CDR3 region has the DNA TGTGCCTGGAGTGTACGAGCGGGGGGGACCTACAATGAGCAGTTCTTC. Translated: CAWSVRAGGTYNEQFF.

V usage is TRBV13 and J usage is TRBJ2-4, with TRBD2 identical over 14 bases. Germline V gives CDR1 PRHDT, CDR2 FYEKMQ (reference sequence). This CDR3 contains 19 residues. After removal of 4 bases from V and 2 bases from J, the junction contained 10 bases not matched to a gene. The CDR3 protein is CASSSSTSGGASSKNIQYF. CDR3 in DNA: TGTGCCAGCAGCTCCTCGACTAGCGGGGGGGCCTCGTCCAAAAACATTCAGTACTTC.

This chain uses TRBV25-1 with TRBJ1-6, with TRBD1 as a possible D gene (6 bases). This CDR3 comprises 16 residues. In germline, CDR1 is MGHDK, CDR2 SYGVNS. V gave up 3 bases and J gave up 2 bases, with 11 bases separating them. Here the CDR3 reads CASSERGEPYNSPLHF. CDR3 coding DNA: TGTGCCAGCAGTGAGAGGGGGGAGCCCTATAATTCACCCCTCCACTTT.

The J gene is TRBJ2-5, the V gene TRBV20-1; D not resolved. V was pared by 2 bases and J by 10 bases, with 11 bases between. The CDR3 runs 11 residues. Germline-derived CDR1 and CDR2 are DFQATT and SNEGSKA (reference sequence). The CDR3 coding sequence is TGCAGTGCTAGAAACGTCCGCTACCAGTACTTC. It specifies CSARNVRYQYF.

The chain joins TRBV2 to TRBJ2-7; perhaps TRBD1 as D (7 bases). With 7 bases removed from V and 0 bases from J, the gap between germline ends came to 16 bases. Per germline, CDR1 SNHLY and CDR2 FYNNEI. The CDR3 spans 15 residues. The CDR3 DNA reads as TGTGCCAGCACGGGCGAGGAGGGGGCCTCCTACGAGCAGTACTTC. It yields the protein CASTGEEGASYEQYF.

The V and J genes are TRBV30 and TRBJ1-2; D remains ambiguous. Germline V gene lookup returns CDR1 GTSNPN and CDR2 SVGIG (reference sequence). Trimming pared 1 base from V and 2 bases from J, leaving 11 bases between. The CDR3 consists of 14 residues. CDR3 sequence reads: CAWSGAGLNYGYTF. The CDR3 nucleotides read TGTGCCTGGAGTGGGGCAGGACTGAACTATGGCTACACCTTC. Using reference TRBV30 and TRBJ1-2 for the parts outside the CDR3, the full variable domain is SQTIHQWPATLVQPVGSPLSLECTVEGTSNPNLYWYRQAAGRGLQLLFYSVGIGQISSEVPQNLSASRPQDRQFILSSKKLLLSDSGFYLCAWSGAGLNYGYTFGSGTRLTVV.